These 10 T cell receptor beta chains were sequenced from one sample in a study of T cell repertoires in cytomegalovirus infection. TCRdb used MiXCR to reprocess the reads, holding one entry per CDR3 protein. The sample contains roughly 990,000 distinct CDR3 sequences, 30% to 40% of which appear only once. Which antigens these TCRs recognize remains unknown. Sequences were derived from cultured CD8+ T cells from PBMCs, sampled from culture after CMV antigen stimulation. These receptors all come from a human donor in good health (CMV status not recorded). Some clones in this sample may be carry-over from other donors' samples.

This sequence joins TRBV27 and TRBJ1-1, with D maybe TRBD1 (5 bases). Trimming left V 6 bases short and J 8 bases short, with 19 bases between. The CDR3 loop spans 14 amino acids. CDR1 and CDR2 from the germline V gene are MNHEY and SMNVEV (reference sequence). CDR3: CASRLITGTMEAFF. Written as DNA, the CDR3 is TGTGCCAGCAGACTTATCACAGGAACCATGGAAGCTTTCTTT.

This clonotype appeared many times. The chain uses TRBV7-2 and TRBJ2-5, with TRBD2 matching over 7 bases. J gave up 5 bases and V 4 bases, and 7 bases lay outside the gene matches. This CDR3 is 14 amino acids long. The V gene's germline CDR1 is SGHTA and CDR2 FQGNSA. CDR3 bases: TGTGCCAGCAGCTCGACTAGCCGGGGCGAGACCCAGTACTTC. Protein product: CASSSTSRGETQYF.

The rearrangement links TRBV6-5 to TRBJ2-5; D is unclear. CDR3 length equals 12 residues. Germline V gene data show CDR1 as MNHEY and CDR2 as SVGAGI. With 6 bases removed from V and 5 bases from J, the gap between germline ends came to 10 bases. This CDR3 is CASRSNLETQYF. The CDR3 DNA sequence: TGTGCCAGCAGGTCCAACCTGGAGACCCAGTACTTC.

CDR3 coding DNA: TGTGCTAGTGGTTTCTCTGGGCCAGAGACCCAGTACTTC. Translation: CASGFSGPETQYF. This chain uses TRBV12-5 with TRBJ2-5; D uncertain. CDR1 and CDR2 (germline): LGHNT, FRNRAP. The V and J ends lost 3 bases and 4 bases respectively, with 9 bases between them. This CDR3 spans 13 amino acids.

This clonotype occurred a few times. V is TRBV2 and J is TRBJ1-5, with a weak D call TRBD1 (5 bases). The V and J ends lost 6 bases and 0 bases respectively, with 12 bases between them. CDR1 is SNHLY and CDR2 is FYNNEI in the germline V gene. The CDR3 has 15 amino acids. CDR3 sequence reads: CASSEGRYSNQPQHF. As DNA, the CDR3 is TGTGCCAGCAGCGAGGGACGGTATAGCAATCAGCCCCAGCATTTT.

This clonotype was detected only a few times. The V call is TRBV29-1, the J call TRBJ2-1, with D perhaps TRBD1 (6 bases). The CDR3 is 11 residues long. V lost 4 bases and J lost 10, with 11 bases in between. Germline CDR1 is SQVTM and CDR2 is ANQGSEA. CDR3 DNA: TGCAGCGTTGTACAGGGCGGCGAGCAGTTCTTC. Its translation: CSVVQGGEQFF.

The chain has TRBV4-1 and TRBJ2-7; TRBD2 aligns across 7 bases. Germline V CDR1 and CDR2: MGHRA, YSYEKL. V dropped 5 bases and J dropped 0; count of bases not matched to a gene: 7. CDR3 size: 15 residues. The CDR3 protein is CASSARLAGSYEQYF. CDR3 coding DNA: TGCGCCAGCAGCGCCCGACTAGCAGGCTCCTACGAGCAGTACTTC.

This clonotype was counted a few times. The chain recombines TRBV28 with TRBJ1-1; D uncertain. Trimming took 5 bases from V and 4 from J, leaving 14 bases between them. The CDR3 has 14 amino acids. In germline, CDR1 is MDHEN, CDR2 SYDVKM. The DNA of the CDR3 is TGTGCCAGCAGTGTATCAAGGATGAGCACTGAAGCTTTCTTT. Translating gives CASSVSRMSTEAFF.

This clonotype was detected once. The chain has TRBV3-1 and TRBJ2-1; D may be TRBD2 (6 bases). In germline, CDR1 is LGHDT, CDR2 YNNKEL (reference sequence). V lost 4 bases, J lost 5 bases, and 18 bases lay in between. This CDR3 region has 16 residues. CDR3 residues: CASSLTSNGGDNEQFF. The DNA for the CDR3 is TGTGCCAGCAGCCTCACTAGCAATGGAGGCGACAATGAGCAGTTCTTC.

The chain has TRBV6-2 or TRBV6-3 and TRBJ1-5; 7 positions match TRBD1. The J segment lost 5 bases and the V segment lost 8 bases, leaving 9 bases of the junction unmatched. The germline gives CDR1 MNHEY, CDR2 SVGEGT. This CDR3 comprises 14 residues. As DNA, the CDR3 is TGTGCCAGCGAAAGCGGGACAGCTCATCAGCCCCAGCATTTT. Translating it yields CASESGTAHQPQHF.